The present entry profiles one T cell receptor beta chain with its context. Its specificity is unknown. Other DNA sequences in the sample encode the same CDR3. The sequenced template was cDNA made from the entire isolated RNA. Clones were sequenced by immunoSEQ multiplex PCR, and TCRdb holds only the in-frame ones, with some missing. Among around 450,000 clones listed, 10% to 12% were seen once. Markers CD45RO/CCR7/CD25/CD127/CD95/CD27 served to sort CD4+ naive, central memory, regulatory and stem cell-like memory cells. The data originate from a study of beta chain features in type 1 diabetes. Findings of the study overall: Patients and controls would be equally affected if PCR favored shorter templates. For patients, the naive, central memory and Treg TCRB repertoires appeared more alike than for healthy donors. TCRB CDR3 length was moderately but significantly reduced in all four CD4+ subsets of Type 1 diabetes patients.

Germline-derived CDR1 and CDR2 are KGHSH and LQKENI. The J segment lost 3 bases and the V segment lost 3 bases, leaving 4 bases of the junction unmatched. The CDR3 length is 15 residues. The specimen sequenced was naive CD4+ T cells from blood. The rearrangement uses TRBV18 and TRBJ1-2, with 10 bases aligning to TRBD1. The TCR was taken from a woman under 30 in good health. The CDR3 is CASSPPGQGYYGYTF. CDR3 nucleotides: TGTGCCAGCTCACCCCCGGGACAGGGGTACTATGGCTACACCTTC.